This T cell receptor beta chain appears in the sequencing data of a study of cytomegalovirus exposure and HLA in healthy donors. The PCR made use of 60 Vbeta and 13 Jbeta primers. Clones were read by immunoSEQ multiplex PCR, and TCRdb kept only the in-frame ones, dropping some. The sample holds 170,000 or so clones, roughly 73% seen once. The germline V gene encodes CDR1 MGHDK and CDR2 SYGVNS. Trimming took off 6 bases at V and 10 bases at J, with 16 bases between the two ends. The CDR3 runs 14 residues. Whole-study results and caveats: Analysis performed later showed TCR beta chains linked to HLA being more clonally expanded than equally common others. Researchers reported in a later analysis that common viral pathogens appeared linked to several top clusters.

A word on this clone: What it binds is unknown.

The TCR originated in a woman aged 25 to 39 in good health and CMV-seronegative. The chain has TRBV25-1 and TRBJ1-6, with D possibly matching TRBD1 (6 bases). Input material: PBMCs. This chain's CDR3 is CASSEDRLGSPLHF. CDR3 DNA: TGTGCCAGCAGCGAGGACAGATTAGGGTCACCCCTCCACTTT.